This entry lists 5 T cell receptor beta chains sequenced from one sample in a study of T cell changes during pregnancy in multiple sclerosis. Clones were read by immunoSEQ multiplex PCR, and TCRdb kept only the in-frame ones, dropping some. The table has tens of thousands of clones, approximately 94% seen once. The source was CD8+ T cells from peripheral blood mononuclear cells, collected before pregnancy. Every receptor here comes from a female donor with multiple sclerosis, enrolled in a pregnancy study.

The chain links TRBV29-1 to TRBJ2-1, with TRBD2 identical over 9 bases. V dropped 5 bases and J dropped 7; count of bases not matched to a gene: 15. Germline CDR1 is SQVTM and CDR2 is ANQGSEA. The CDR3 has 16 amino acids. The CDR3 here is CSVRRKREVGVNEQFF. DNA for the CDR3: TGCAGCGTTCGTCGGAAGCGGGAGGTTGGTGTGAATGAGCAGTTCTTC.

The genes are TRBV5-1 and TRBJ2-3, with TRBD1 matching over 8 bases. Germline-derived CDR1 and CDR2 are SGHRS and YFSETQ. The trim removed 4 bases at V and 3 bases at J, leaving 7 bases unmatched. This CDR3 region has 15 residues. This chain's CDR3 is CASSAGWTGTDTQYF. The CDR3 region has the DNA TGCGCCAGCAGCGCCGGCTGGACAGGGACAGATACGCAGTATTTT.

The rearrangement joins TRBV5-4 to TRBJ1-1; D might be TRBD1 (5 bases). V was pared by 3 bases and J by 10 bases, with 13 bases between. From germline, CDR1 is SGHNT and CDR2 YYREEE (reference sequence). The CDR3 extends over 12 amino acids. CDR3 sequence reads: CASSSPPGGAFF. CDR3 bases: TGTGCCAGCAGCTCTCCACCCGGGGGAGCTTTCTTT.

The rearrangement links TRBV4-3 to TRBJ1-2, with a tentative D call TRBD1 (5 bases). Trimming took off 3 bases at V and 6 bases at J, with 11 bases between the two ends. The CDR3 sequence is 13 residues long. Looked up from germline, CDR1 is LGHNA and CDR2 is YSLEER. The CDR3, as DNA: TGCGCCAGCAGCCAGCGAACGGGGGATGGCTACACCTTC. Its protein is CASSQRTGDGYTF.

V usage is TRBV5-1 and J usage is TRBJ1-1; D gene ambiguous. The CDR3 length is 16 residues. The germline gives CDR1 SGHRS, CDR2 YFSETQ. Trimming took 4 bases from V and 3 from J, leaving 19 bases between them. Written as DNA, the CDR3 is TGCGCCAGCAGCGCGACTGGTAGTATCGGGTACACTGAAGCTTTCTTT. This gives the protein CASSATGSIGYTEAFF.